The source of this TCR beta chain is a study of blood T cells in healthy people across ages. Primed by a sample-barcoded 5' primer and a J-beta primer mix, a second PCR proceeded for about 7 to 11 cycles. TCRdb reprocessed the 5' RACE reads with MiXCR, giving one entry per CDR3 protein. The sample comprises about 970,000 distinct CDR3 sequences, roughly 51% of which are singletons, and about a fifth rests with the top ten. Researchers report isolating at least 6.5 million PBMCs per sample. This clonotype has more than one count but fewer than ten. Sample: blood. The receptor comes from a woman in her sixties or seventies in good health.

The CDR3 DNA follows: TGTGCCAGCAGTTTTGGTCTGGACACTGAAGCTTTCTTT. This gives the protein CASSFGLDTEAFF. This rearrangement joins TRBV12-3 or TRBV12-4 to TRBJ1-1; D is uncertain. Between the trimmed V and J ends, which lost 3 bases and 3 bases, there was a span of 8 bases. This CDR3 spans 13 amino acids.